This T cell receptor (beta chain) was retrieved from a study of spatial heterogeneity in lung cancer. TCRdb re-called the 5' RACE reads through MiXCR, storing one row per CDR3 protein. Among about 29,000 distinct CDR3 sequences, roughly 7.2% were seen once, and the ten largest hold around 25%. This clonotype occurred many times. Its antigen is unknown. Time point defined: sample taken at primary tumor resection. V lost 0 bases, J lost 6 bases, and 12 bases lay in between. The germline gives CDR1 MNHEY, CDR2 SMNVEV (reference sequence). The CDR3 has 14 amino acids. Study-level results: Counts that tracked tumor mutation counts were those of expanded intratumoral alpha and beta TCRs.

The TCR sequence derives from a male donor with early-stage non-small cell lung cancer. Here the sequenced sample was lung tumor tissue, taken at surgery. The chain joins TRBV27 to TRBJ2-7; possibly TRBD1 or TRBD2 for D (5 bases each). CDR3 residues: CASSLSRGVGEQYF. The CDR3 DNA follows: TGTGCCAGCAGTTTATCGCGAGGGGTGGGCGAGCAGTACTTC.